One sample yielded the 28 T cell receptor beta chains listed below, sequenced in a study of CD8 T cells in Susac syndrome. Reverse transcription of roughly 0.5 to 1 ug RNA was performed with random hexamers. Each CDR3 protein gets one entry after TCRdb re-called the immunoSEQ multiplex PCR reads with MiXCR. This table holds 110,000 or so distinct CDR3 sequences, roughly 91% found once. Material: CD4+ T cells from PBMCs. These receptors were taken from a human donor in good health.

CDR3 loop: CASSLQGSNSPLHF. The CDR3 DNA is TGTGCCAGCAGCCTCCAGGGGTCCAATTCACCCCTCCACTTT. The chain employs TRBV7-9 and TRBJ1-6; maybe TRBD1 (6 bases). Trimming removed 5 bases from V and 7 bases from J, with 12 bases in between. This CDR3 is built from 14 residues. Per germline, CDR1 SEHNR and CDR2 FQNEAQ (reference sequence).

The chain combines TRBV20-1 with TRBJ2-1, with 8 bases aligning to TRBD2. This CDR3 comprises 13 residues. Germline V CDR1 and CDR2: DFQATT, SNEGSKA (reference sequence). The CDR3: CRPRGGDNNEQFF. The CDR3, as DNA: TGCAGACCCCGGGGGGGGGACAACAATGAGCAGTTCTTC.

The rearrangement links TRBV5-4 to TRBJ2-1, with 7 nucleotides matching TRBD2. Germline CDR1 and CDR2: SGHNT and YYREEE (reference sequence). Trimming removed 0 bases from V and 3 bases from J; junction bases left unmatched: 6. The CDR3 is 16 amino acids. This chain's CDR3 is CASSLAGSGDYNEQFF. For the CDR3, the DNA is TGTGCCAGCAGCTTGGCTGGAAGCGGGGACTACAATGAGCAGTTCTTC.

As concerns this clonotype: One junction end disagrees with the germline gene, perhaps due to a read error. The V and J genes are TRBV15 and TRBJ1-3; D ambiguous. The CDR3 sequence is 14 residues long. Germline V gene lookup returns CDR1 LNHNV and CDR2 YYDKDF (reference sequence). The CDR3 loop reads CATSRGASENTIYF. CDR3 coding DNA: TGTGCCACCAGCAGAGGGGCCTCTGAAAACACCATATATTTT.

The rearrangement uses TRBV30 and TRBJ1-5; D remains ambiguous. There are 15 residues in the CDR3. V was shortened by 3 bases and J by 0 bases, with 12 bases between the two germline ends. Germline values: CDR1 GTSNPN, CDR2 SVGIG (reference sequence). DNA for the CDR3: TGTGCCTGGAGATACCCGGGAAATAGCAATCAGCCCCAGCATTTT. Translated, it gives CAWRYPGNSNQPQHF.

This chain joins TRBV30 and TRBJ2-4, with TRBD2 matching over 8 bases. J lost 5 bases, V lost 3 bases, and 9 bases had no gene match. CDR1 and CDR2 (germline): GTSNPN, SVGIG (reference sequence). The CDR3 is 15 residues long. The CDR3, as DNA: TGTGCCTGGAGGCCCCCGGGGGGGGCTGAAAACATTCAGTACTTC. It codes for CAWRPPGGAENIQYF.

Concerning this clonotype itself: The CDR3 does not end in the conserved phenylalanine or tryptophan, so this is likely a read error. V gene TRBV7-9 combines with J gene TRBJ2-7; D uncertain. The CDR3 sequence is 14 residues long. Germline V CDR1 and CDR2: SEHNR, FQNEAQ (reference sequence). Deletions cut 5 bases from V and 0 bases from J, with 11 bases between. CDR3 nucleotides: TGTGCCAGCAGCCCGACCCTCAGCTCCTACGAGCAGTACTCC. It is translated as CASSPTLSSYEQYS.

The gene calls are TRBV3-1 and TRBJ1-2, with D tentatively TRBD1 (5 bases). Trimming cost V 5 bases and J 8 bases, with 18 bases left between them. The CDR3 loop spans 14 amino acids. The germline V gene has CDR1 LGHDT and CDR2 YNNKEL (reference sequence). In nucleotides, the CDR3 is TGTGCCAGCAGCTCCGCGGGGCTCGAAGCGGGCTACACCTTC. Amino acid sequence: CASSSAGLEAGYTF.

This sequence joins TRBV5-1 and TRBJ2-3; 13 bases map to TRBD2. Germline-derived CDR1 and CDR2 are SGHRS and YFSETQ. Germline trimming cut 4 bases from V and 1 base from J; bases unmatched to any gene: 6. The CDR3 totals 17 residues. CDR3 residues: CASSQTSGGFRTDTQYF. As DNA, the CDR3 is TGCGCCAGCAGCCAGACTAGCGGGGGGTTCCGCACAGATACGCAGTATTTT.

The chain couples TRBV14 to TRBJ1-1; D perhaps matches TRBD1 (5 bases). With 2 bases removed from V and 5 bases from J, the gap between germline ends came to 18 bases. This CDR3 spans 16 amino acids. Germline CDR1 is SGHDN and CDR2 is FVKESK. CDR3 nucleotides: TGTGCCAGCAGCCAAAAGGGCACCCCCGACAGTACTGAAGCTTTCTTT. This sequence encodes CASSQKGTPDSTEAFF.

The genes are TRBV10-3 and TRBJ1-5; the match to TRBD1 covers 7 bases. The V and J ends lost 2 bases and 5 bases, in that order; junction bases with no gene match: 3. The germline V gene encodes CDR1 ENHRY and CDR2 SYGVKD. CDR3 length: 14 amino acids. CDR3 sequence (DNA): TGTGCCATCAGTGAGAAACAGGGGTATCAGCCCCAGCATTTT. Amino acids: CAISEKQGYQPQHF.

The V gene is TRBV20-1, the J gene TRBJ1-5; D might be TRBD1 (6 bases). The germline V gene has CDR1 DFQATT and CDR2 SNEGSKA (reference sequence). V was trimmed by 0 bases and J by 0 bases, leaving 12 bases between them. CDR3 length: 16 residues. CDR3 sequence reads: CSARDLRGGSNQPQHF. CDR3 sequence (DNA): TGCAGTGCTAGAGATCTGAGGGGGGGTAGCAATCAGCCCCAGCATTTT.

The chain carries TRBV20-1 and TRBJ2-5; maybe TRBD2 (5 bases). CDR1 is DFQATT, CDR2 SNEGSKA, per germline (reference sequence). This CDR3 is 13 amino acids long. V lost 4 bases to trimming and J lost 5 bases, with 14 bases between them. The DNA of the CDR3 is TGCAGTGCTATGCTAGCTAGGGCGGAGACCCAGTACTTC. Its translation is CSAMLARAETQYF.

V and J are TRBV20-1 and TRBJ1-5; 7 bases fit TRBD1. CDR1 DFQATT and CDR2 SNEGSKA come from the germline V gene (reference sequence). The V gene end was trimmed by 3 bases and the J gene end by 3 bases; junction bases not matched to a gene: 11. The CDR3 loop spans 16 amino acids. CDR3 coding DNA: TGCAGTGCTAGCATAAGACAGGGAAAGCCCAATCAGCCCCAGCATTTT. Its translation: CSASIRQGKPNQPQHF.

This chain links TRBV18 with TRBJ2-2; D is unresolved. In germline, CDR1 is KGHSH, CDR2 LQKENI. Between the trimmed V and J ends, which lost 0 bases and 0 bases, there was a span of 8 bases. The CDR3 is made up of 16 amino acids. The CDR3 bases are TGTGCCAGCTCACCACCTTTCATTGCGAACACCGGGGAGCTGTTTTTT. It codes for CASSPPFIANTGELFF. Filled out from reference TRBV18 and TRBJ2-2, the complete variable domain reads NAGVMQNPRHLVRRRGQEARLRCSPMKGHSHVYWYRQLPEEGLKFMVYLQKENIIDESGMPKERFSAEFPKEGPSILRIQQVVRGDSAAYFCASSPPFIANTGELFFGEGSRLTVL.

The chain recombines TRBV15 with TRBJ2-2; the D is unclear. Germline V gene data show CDR1 as LNHNV and CDR2 as YYDKDF (reference sequence). CDR3 length: 13 residues. V lost 0 bases, J lost 7 bases, and 6 bases lay in between. Here the CDR3 DNA reads TGTGCCACCAGCAGAGATCTTGTCGGGGAGCTGTTTTTT. Translation gives CATSRDLVGELFF.

This clonotype came up a few times. The chain recombines TRBV6-1 with TRBJ2-1; 12 bases line up with TRBD2. The ends lost 7 bases at V and 0 bases at J; junction bases unmatched: 7. Germline V gene lookup returns CDR1 MNHNS and CDR2 SASEGT. The CDR3 loop spans 17 amino acids. CDR3 amino acids: CASTLAGGSISYNEQFF. CDR3 sequence (DNA): TGTGCCAGCACCCTAGCGGGAGGGTCGATCTCCTACAATGAGCAGTTCTTC.

The chain carries TRBV29-1 and TRBJ2-1, with TRBD2 identical over 8 bases. The germline CDR1 and CDR2 sequences are SQVTM and ANQGSEA. V lost 1 base and J lost 8; bases outside the gene matches: 10. The CDR3 runs 15 residues. CDR3 nucleotides: TGCAGCGTTGAAGGGTCAGGCGGGGGGCGCGATGAGCAGTTCTTC. Its protein product is CSVEGSGGGRDEQFF.

The chain is built from TRBV12-3 or TRBV12-4 and TRBJ2-7, with TRBD1 matching over 11 bases. The CDR3 spans 13 residues. J gave up 6 bases and V 5 bases, and 3 bases lay outside the gene matches. In DNA, the CDR3 is TGTGCCAGCAGTCTAGGGACAGGGGGCGAGCAGTACTTC. Its translation: CASSLGTGGEQYF.

The chain has TRBV6-1 and TRBJ2-7; either TRBD1 or TRBD2 may fit D (5 bases each). From germline, CDR1 is MNHNS and CDR2 SASEGT. Deletions cut 7 bases from V and 4 bases from J, with 17 bases between. The CDR3 has 14 amino acids. The DNA of the CDR3 is TGTGCCAGCACCGATCCGGGACGAGGGTACGAGCAGTACTTC. The encoded protein is CASTDPGRGYEQYF.

The rearrangement uses TRBV30 and TRBJ1-1; no clear D gene. This CDR3 has 13 amino acids. CDR1 and CDR2 (germline): GTSNPN, SVGIG (reference sequence). V shed 1 base and J shed 7 bases, with 13 bases lying between them. As DNA, the CDR3 is TGTGCCTGGAGTGCTCCAATCACTGGTGAAGCTTTCTTT. This translates into CAWSAPITGEAFF.

In this sample, this clonotype turned up a few times. The CDR3 is CASSRNYEQYF. The DNA of the CDR3 is TGTGCCAGCAGTCGTAATTACGAGCAGTACTTC. V usage is TRBV12-3 or TRBV12-4 and J usage is TRBJ2-7; no definite D call. The ends were cut back, 5 bases at V and 4 bases at J, with 6 bases in the middle. The CDR3 has 11 residues.

The chain carries TRBV10-3 and TRBJ2-1, with 9 bases matching TRBD2. Germline CDR1 is ENHRY and CDR2 is SYGVKD. Trimming took 9 bases from V and 8 from J; bases not matched to a gene: 8. The CDR3 contains 13 residues. In nucleotides, the CDR3 is TGTGCCATGGGCGCGGGGGGGCCGGATGAGCAGTTCTTC. The encoded protein is CAMGAGGPDEQFF.

The chain uses TRBV2 and TRBJ2-5; D may be TRBD1 (6 bases). Germline V CDR1 and CDR2: SNHLY, FYNNEI. Trimming stripped 7 bases from V and 1 base from J, with 19 bases between. The CDR3 runs to 16 residues. The CDR3 DNA is TGTGCCAGCATCAAACGGGTCGACAGGTTCCAAGAGACCCAGTACTTC. Translated, it gives CASIKRVDRFQETQYF. The full variable domain, completed using reference TRBV2 and TRBJ2-5, is EPEVTQTPSHQVTQMGQEVILRCVPISNHLYFYWYRQILGQKVEFLVSFYNNEISEKSEIFDDQFSVERPDGSNFTLKIRSTKLEDSAMYFCASIKRVDRFQETQYFGPGTRLLVL.

The chain combines TRBV7-9 with TRBJ2-5, with 9 positions matching TRBD2. Unmatched junction bases numbered 13, after V lost 4 bases and J lost 10 bases. Looked up from germline, CDR1 is SEHNR and CDR2 is FQNEAQ (reference sequence). The CDR3 is 15 residues long. CDR3 nucleotides: TGTGCCAGCAGCTCCCGCCAGCGGGGGGCGGGGGGCCAGTACTTC. Translated, it gives CASSSRQRGAGGQYF.

The chain combines TRBV4-2 with TRBJ2-3; D unclear. With 4 bases removed from V and 2 bases from J, the gap between germline ends came to 13 bases. CDR3 size: 15 residues. Germline V gene sequence: CDR1 LGHNA, CDR2 YNFKEQ. CDR3 in amino acids: CASSPLESTTDTQYF. DNA of the CDR3: TGTGCCAGCAGCCCCCTAGAGTCCACCACAGATACGCAGTATTTT.

This chain joins TRBV6-1 and TRBJ2-2; 9 bases are a match to TRBD1. This CDR3 comprises 15 residues. The germline gives CDR1 MNHNS, CDR2 SASEGT. J was trimmed by 1 base and V by 8 bases; bases with no gene match: 5. CDR3 in DNA: TGTGCCAGCGTACGGACAGGGGTGAACACCGGGGAGCTGTTTTTT. This codes for CASVRTGVNTGELFF.

The genes are TRBV27 and TRBJ1-1, with 8 bases lining up with TRBD1. The CDR3 extends over 14 amino acids. The ends lost 5 bases at V and 2 bases at J; junction bases unmatched: 4. Germline V gene lookup returns CDR1 MNHEY and CDR2 SMNVEV (reference sequence). The CDR3 is CASSSGQGNTEAFF. DNA for the CDR3: TGTGCCAGCAGTAGCGGACAGGGAAACACTGAAGCTTTCTTT.